This T cell receptor beta chain was sequenced for a study of graft-versus-host responses after intestinal transplantation. About the research overall: All of the recipients had induction that used anti-thymocyte globulin, then tacrolimus and steroids for approximately 3 years.

Assay: immunoSEQ multiplex PCR; the TCRdb copy retains only in-frame clones and omits some. Here the sample spans about 59,000 clones, 85% to 95% being singletons. Study-level points and caveats: There were GvH clones found in recipient marrow, and some of them appeared first in ileum or blood.

The table lists this clone with a count of one. Its antigen is still unknown. The CDR3 runs 15 residues. V was clipped by 5 bases and J by 2 bases; unmatched bases: 9. The germline V gene has CDR1 SGHTA and CDR2 FQGNSA. The chain recombines TRBV7-2 with TRBJ2-7, with TRBD1 identical over 7 bases. The TCR originated in a human donor who was the organ donor for an intestinal transplant. The sample here was unstimulated CD4+ T cells sorted from spleen or lymph node cells, taken before transplant. CDR3 sequence reads: CASSTQGVPTYEQYF. The CDR3 DNA follows: TGTGCCAGCAGCACCCAGGGGGTACCCACCTACGAGCAGTACTTC.